This entry describes one T cell receptor (beta chain). This clonotype came up a few times. Its antigen remains undetermined. No much larger clone exists at a distance of one base, and base qualities are not known. Ophthalmopathy patients had moderately to severely active disease, Clinical Activity Score of at least 3, NOSPECS grade of at least 4, and duration under 3 months. Exclusion was applied to patients with uncontrolled infections, other autoimmune diseases, pregnancy or lactation. Diagnoses were established on the basis of clinical symptoms, serum thyroxine and TRAb, thyroid ultrasound, and orbital computed tomography. PBMCs were separated from over 9 ml of fresh peripheral blood using Ficoll-Paque density gradient centrifugation. Total RNA was extracted with Trizol reagent, and quality was checked on an Agilent 2100 Bioanalyzer. TCR beta CDR3 regions were amplified from RNA transcripts. The first round of RT-PCR for the TCR CDR3 was performed with the HTBI primer set and the Qiagen OneStep RT-PCR kit. The libraries were constructed in a second round of multiplex PCR and then size-selected and purified. Paired-end sequencing of the libraries was performed with 100 bp reads on an Illumina HiSeq2000. The authors' analysis ran thus. SOAPnuke was used to process the raw data, throwing out any read that contained adapters or uncalled bases, had a mean Phred below 15, or lacked an exact constant-primer or identifier match. COPE v1.2.5 was used to merge the high-quality paired reads, and each unique nucleotide sequence was defined as a clonotype. Clonotypes were aligned to IMGT TRBV, TRBD and TRBJ reference segments using MiTCR v1.1. The analysis was restricted to V-J combinations with a frequency above 0.0001, which together covered roughly 99% of the repertoires. A TCS score was defined as the ratio of F50 (clonal expansion) to E x V (chaos), with BLOSUM62-based TCRdist applied between CDR3 peptides within each V-J. Welch's t-statistics and random forest reduced roughly 530 V-J features to roughly 13, which were used in a naive Bayes classifier (R e1071). TCRdb took the public reads, trimmed them with fastp at Q25, ran MiXCR for clone calling and kept in-frame beta chains. All rows with the same CDR3 protein become a single entry with the most common DNA and genes. None of the V and J calls come from the authors' own analysis; TCRdb made them. Across this sample there are about 250,000 distinct CDR3 sequences, with 22% seen only once. Around 65% of the sample rests with the top ten.

V has 4 bases trimmed and J has 3 bases trimmed; junction bases matching no gene number 11. CDR1 is given as MDHEN and CDR2 as SYDVKM, both from the germline V gene. The CDR3 spans 16 residues, from the cysteine through the phenylalanine. This entry keeps only the CDR3 DNA: 48 bases, framed from base 1. This sample is drawn from a study of T cells in Graves' hyperthyroidism and ophthalmopathy (dated by TCRdb to between 2017 and 2020). Background for the entire study: Peripheral blood samples were taken at initial diagnosis, before any treatment was given. To identify distinguishing TCR V-J signatures, a discovery cohort of 100 or so patients was used, comprising some 45 with Graves' ophthalmopathy and around 57 with stable Graves' hyperthyroidism. Whether ophthalmopathy could be predicted prospectively was tested in an independent validation cohort made up of roughly 19 hyperthyroidism patients plus 17 patients who later progressed to ophthalmopathy. The 100 discovery patients were randomly split 7:3 into training and test sets. In addition, the study compared T-cell repertoires in thyroid tissue and in blood from several Graves' hyperthyroidism patients. After sampling, hyperthyroidism patients received methimazole starting at 30 mg daily, and ophthalmopathy patients received high-dose intravenous methylprednisolone. The paper reports TCR Vbeta CDR3 sequencing of roughly 140 peripheral blood samples: over 40 ophthalmopathy, some 80 hyperthyroidism and around 17 progressor patients.

Broad study findings and their caveats: In validation, the model predicted progression to ophthalmopathy with approximately 71% sensitivity and approximately 78% specificity, a median of around six months before onset. A model built on a 13 V-J signature distinguished ophthalmopathy from stable hyperthyroidism, reaching about 88% sensitivity and around 81% specificity in cross-validation and 80%/75% in testing. Sample size was not statistically predetermined, and blinding of investigators to group allocation was not performed. Most expanded thyroid clonotypes (frequency above 0.001) were also found in blood, which suggests that blood repertoires may mirror thyroid immune responses.

The sequence derives from a man aged 30-40 years with Graves' ophthalmopathy. What was sequenced was blood. The chain uses TRBV28 and TRBJ2-7; the central 8 bases match TRBD1. The encoded CDR3 is CASSSPGTGKNYEQYF. The nucleotide sequence is given as TGTGCCAGCAGTTCCCCCGGGACAGGAAAGAACTACGAGCAGTACTTC.